The source of this T cell receptor beta chain is a study of vaccination effects on CD4 cells after COVID-19 (dated by TCRdb to the early 2020s). Notes on the research overall: Each participant received two doses of an mRNA SARS-CoV-2 vaccine, either BNT162b2 or mRNA-1273. The Oncomine TCR Beta short-read assay on an Illumina iSeq 100 was used to sequence cultures from other donors in the study. The full study included some 10 COVID-19 convalescent patients and a handful of SARS-CoV-2-naive healthy vaccine recipients. The study compared SARS-CoV-2 spike-specific CD4+ TCR repertoires before and after mRNA vaccination in COVID-19 convalescent patients and infection-naive vaccine recipients.

V loses 3 bases of germline sequence and J loses 9 bases, and the interval between the two ends is 11 bases. Taken from the germline V gene, the CDR1 and CDR2 loops are SGHVS and FNYEAQ. The CDR3, cysteine through phenylalanine, is 13 amino acids long. Just the 39-base CDR3 DNA is kept, in frame starting at base 1. To identify antigen-specific CD4+ T cell clonotypes by their expansion, the ViraFEST assay first stimulated PBMC with viral peptide pools and then applied TCR sequencing. After around eleven days of culture, CD4+ T cells were isolated with the EasySep CD4+ T cell isolation kit. None of the healthy vaccine recipients had a prior SARS-CoV-2 infection, which was confirmed by nucleocapsid antibody tests that came back negative both before and after vaccination. Some 2 million PBMC per well were cultured in IMDM with about 4.6% human AB serum, 10 IU/ml IL-2 and gentamicin, plus 10 ug/ml peptides. On days 3 and 7, half of the culture medium was replaced with fresh IL-2-containing medium. Unless otherwise noted, each peptide stimulation condition was cultured in triplicate wells. PBMC were separated from whole blood using Ficoll-Paque Plus gradient centrifugation and were then either cryopreserved at -140C or used fresh. The spike proteins of SARS-CoV-2 and of the common cold coronaviruses HCoV-NL63, HCoV-OC43 and HCoV-229E were spanned by overlapping peptide pools. The QIAamp micro DNA kit was used to extract genomic DNA from the cultured CD4+ T cells.

General study outcomes and caveats: In healthy vaccine recipients, vaccine-induced clones were almost all SARS-CoV-2 mono-reactive, with only 1 of 255 cross-reactive with common cold coronaviruses. The study was limited by a small number of convalescent patients, and early post-infection timepoints were lacking. At late post-vaccination timepoints, both infection-induced and vaccine-induced clones showed marked clonal contraction, consistent with waning T cell responses.

Of note for this clone: Its antigen target is currently unknown. There are no base qualities to consult, and no much larger clone falls within one base.

Library generation was performed with the immunoSEQ multiplex PCR assay. DNA from the CD4+ T cells that had been cultured and isolated underwent TCR beta CDR3 sequencing. From the authors' description of their analysis: Non-productive TCR sequences were discarded, and reads were trimmed to the CDR3 region, with only CDR3s of 7 or more amino acids retained. Antigen-specific clonotypes were identified with the MANAFEST web app by comparing expansion in peptide wells against reference cultures. Positive clones required FDR<0.05 expansion versus reference and all other wells, odds ratio above 5, and frequency above 0.1% in two replicate wells. A clonotype was defined as cross-reactive if the clonotype was significantly expanded both in SARS-CoV-2 spike wells and in at least one common cold coronavirus spike condition. CDR3 similarity was assessed by Levenshtein distance using the stringdist R package, and unrooted trees were constructed with ape in R 3.6.1. TCRdb limited this immuneACCESS table to in-frame rearrangements with V and J called. A share of clones is missing; checked studies link under half to unresolved V genes, and the rest is unexplained. V, J and clone size are those of that table, while D and trimming were read from the DNA. The sample records 78,000 or so clones, 78% of which are singletons. The ten biggest clones cover about 10% of the sample.

The receptor chain draws on TRBV7-6 and TRBJ1-4; TRBD1 might be the D gene, on 5 matching bases. The input for sequencing was CD4+ T cells from PBMCs cultured with SARS-CoV-2 spike peptides, taken before COVID-19 vaccination. The cell subset or site label corresponds to: SARS-CoV-2 spike overlapping peptide pool stimulation. This receptor was taken from a human donor who received a COVID-19 vaccine. The sequenced DNA: TGTGCCAGCAGCTTTTCTCAGGGCCAAAAACTGTTTTTT. It encodes CASSFSQGQKLFF.